This TCR beta chain was profiled in a study of response to subunit inactivated influenza vaccine (dated by TCRdb to between 2018 and 2020). In the study overall: Deep quantitative T cell receptor repertoire profiling was used in the study to track responses to a trivalent subunit inactivated influenza vaccine. On the study overall, not on this receptor specifically: The authors suggested that each seasonal influenza vaccination may recruit only a limited number of new T cells.

The library was generated by RT-PCR. Sequenced using an Illumina HiSeq 2500. The raw public reads went through TCRdb reprocessing: fastp at Q25, MiXCR clone calling, in-frame beta chains kept. Each entry is one CDR3 protein sequence, shown with its most common DNA and genes. This sample gives about 540,000 distinct CDR3 sequences in total; approximately 20% of them show up just once. Approximately 2.9% of the sample lies in the top ten. Trimming costs V 3 bases and J 3 bases, and their ends lie 9 bases apart. The CDR3 has 13 amino acids, counting the end cysteine and phenylalanine. Solely the CDR3 DNA is kept, with 39 bases framed from the first base. According to the germline V gene (reference sequence), CDR1 reads DFQATT and CDR2 reads SNEGSKA. Details on this clonotype: No antigen is known for it. Base qualities are not at hand, and no much larger clone is one base apart.

The sample was also linked to a second study, of T cells expressing NK-cell markers. Per the second study: 5'RACE template switching, by which a universal primer site and unique molecular identifiers were added, was used to make TCR beta cDNA libraries. About eight donors provided sorted CD3+CD56+NKG2C+, CD3+CD56+NKG2C- and CD3+CD56-NKG2C+ T-cell subsets, whose TCR beta-chain repertoires were profiled. Seven of the eight sequenced donors were HCMV-seropositive and one was HCMV-seronegative. In several experiments an anti-gammadeltaTCR antibody was added to restrict sorting to alphabetaTCR-expressing T cells. In several donors, the dominant CD3+CD56+NKG2C+ clonotypes ranked among the top 10 CD8+ clonotypes, making up roughly 1.0-7.0% of CD8+ T cells. Those dominant clonotypes were again the most abundant among CD3+CD56-NKG2C+ cells in several donors, at roughly 25-60.1%. Whether the expanded NKG2C-expressing T cell clones were specific for HCMV antigens remained unclear. The study sequenced eight donors, all healthy volunteers chosen at random: three men and five women. To determine HCMV serostatus, a commercial ELISA kit was used to detect HCMV-specific IgG in serum. Peripheral blood mononuclear cells were isolated from blood by Ficoll density gradient centrifugation. Magnetic immunoseparation with Miltenyi isolation kits was used to isolate CD4+ and CD8+ T cells from PBMC. cDNA synthesis was primed from the TCR beta constant segment, followed by two successive PCR amplification steps. Illumina HiSeq 2000/2500, MiSeq or NextSeq was used to sequence libraries as 2 x 150 bp reads. MIGEC was used to demultiplex reads and group reads by UMI, and MiTCR was used to assemble and quantify clonotypes. To remove erroneous sequences, TCR cDNA sequences were retained only when supported by two or more reads. The tcR package was used for downstream repertoire analysis, and clonotypes were matched between fractions using CDR3 nucleotide sequence together with V segment. VDJmatch was used to annotate antigen specificity against VDJdb, with one amino acid substitution allowed in CDR3.

The sequence was collected from a man aged 50 or older who received an inactivated influenza vaccine. Donor details come from another sample of the same person, matched by shared clones. The chain employs TRBV20-1 and TRBJ1-5; the D gene lacks a confident call. The specimen was CD4+ T cells sorted from PBMCs, collected approximately 13 days after vaccination. The DNA sequence is TGCAGTGCTAGGTACATGATCAATCAGCCCCAGCATTTT. It encodes CSARYMINQPQHF.